This T cell receptor (beta chain) comes out of a study of blood T cell repertoires in COVID-19. Turning to the study itself: From the United States, Italy and Spain came samples of acute and convalescent COVID-19. The cDNA or gDNA used as material had been derived from T cells, B-cell-depleted T cells, or PBMCs.

In the study's own analysis: Amplification from reference gene primers served as the basis for estimated nucleated cell counts. The method was immunoSEQ multiplex PCR; TCRdb's version includes in-frame clones alone and lacks a portion of them. V, J and clone size were drawn from that table, and D and trimming were deduced from the DNA. The profile covers more than 55,000 clones, with approximately 88% appearing a single time and around 6% taken by the ten largest. The V gene's germline CDR1 is SEHNR and CDR2 FQNEAQ (reference sequence). This CDR3 has 16 residues. V was clipped by 4 bases and J by 0 bases, with 12 bases between them.

Sequenced input: peripheral blood. V usage is TRBV7-9 and J usage is TRBJ1-4; D is perhaps TRBD1 (5 bases). This clonotype originated in a woman aged 70-85 years with acute or convalescent COVID-19. The CDR3 DNA sequence: TGTGCCAGCAGCTGGACGGGGGAGGCAACTAATGAAAAACTGTTTTTT. Its protein product is CASSWTGEATNEKLFF. The full variable domain, rest sourced from reference TRBV7-9 and TRBJ1-4, is DTGVSQNPRHKITKRGQNVTFRCDPISEHNRLYWYRQTLGQGPEFLTYFQNEAQLEKSRLLSDRFSAERPKGSFSTLEIQRTEQGDSAMYLCASSWTGEATNEKLFFGSGTQLSVL.